This entry lists 12 T cell receptor beta chains sequenced from one sample in a study of T-cell reconstitution after alpha-beta-depleted transplantation in children. Unique molecular identifiers were incorporated during preparation of the TCRbeta library. TCRdb re-derived calls from the PCR reads in MiXCR, one entry per CDR3 protein. The sample contains about 110,000 distinct CDR3 sequences, under 13% of which appear only once. This material consisted of PBMCs from the stem cell graft donor, taken from the stem cell graft. The receptors were gathered from a human donor who donated a stem cell graft to a child with acute lymphoblastic leukemia.

The sample holds many counts of this clonotype. The rearrangement links TRBV20-1 to TRBJ2-7; D unresolved. Trimming cost V 0 bases and J 4 bases, with 7 bases left between them. The CDR3 has 12 amino acids. CDR1 is DFQATT, CDR2 SNEGSKA, per germline (reference sequence). DNA of the CDR3: TGCAGTGCTAGAGATCGTGTGTACGAGCAGTACTTC. Its protein is CSARDRVYEQYF.

This clonotype appeared many times. The J gene is TRBJ1-1, the V gene TRBV20-1; unclear D gene. CDR3 size: 13 residues. The germline CDR1 and CDR2 sequences are DFQATT and SNEGSKA (reference sequence). V was trimmed by 5 bases and J by 4 bases, leaving 14 bases between them. The CDR3 spells CSARPRSVTEAFF. CDR3 DNA: TGCAGTGCTCGCCCCAGGAGTGTCACTGAAGCTTTCTTT.

There are many counts of this clonotype. The rearrangement joins TRBV19 to TRBJ2-5, with no clear D. Trimming cost V 2 bases and J 0 bases, with 10 bases left between them. The CDR3 has 15 amino acids. Per germline, CDR1 LNHDA and CDR2 SQIVND (reference sequence). The CDR3 loop is CASSIRRIHQETQYF. CDR3 DNA sequence: TGTGCCAGTAGTATAAGGCGAATCCACCAAGAGACCCAGTACTTC.

There are many counts of this clonotype. The gene calls are TRBV20-1 and TRBJ2-2; D is unresolved. V lost 3 bases, J lost 0 bases, and 11 bases lay in between. Germline V gives CDR1 DFQATT, CDR2 SNEGSKA (reference sequence). The CDR3 covers 15 residues. The CDR3 here is CSARSGRANTGELFF. CDR3 nucleotide sequence: TGCAGTGCTAGGAGTGGACGCGCGAACACCGGGGAGCTGTTTTTT.

In this sample, this clonotype turned up many times. The rearrangement joins TRBV6-1 to TRBJ2-3; TRBD2 might be the D (7 bases). This CDR3 region has 15 residues. The ends were cut back, 4 bases at V and 2 bases at J, with 13 bases in the middle. Germline CDR1 and CDR2: MNHNS and SASEGT. The CDR3 region is CASSVGGAPTDTQYF. In DNA, the CDR3 is TGTGCCAGCAGTGTTGGGGGGGCGCCCACAGATACGCAGTATTTT.

This clonotype showed up many times. This chain connects TRBV5-6 to TRBJ2-3; 8 positions agree with TRBD1. The CDR3 consists of 15 residues. Trimming cost V 0 bases and J 3 bases; bases outside gene matches: 3. Germline CDR1 reads SGHDT; CDR2 reads YYEEEE. This CDR3 reads CASSLGTGMTDTQYF. The CDR3 DNA sequence: TGTGCCAGCAGCTTGGGGACAGGGATGACAGATACGCAGTATTTT.

This clonotype has at least ten counts. DNA of the CDR3: TGCAGTGCTGCCCAGGCAGGGTGGACGAACACTGAAGCTTTCTTT. Translation gives CSAAQAGWTNTEAFF. The rearrangement uses TRBV20-1 and TRBJ1-1; D is possibly TRBD1 (5 bases). V shed 5 bases and J shed 1 base, with 17 bases lying between them. This CDR3 is built from 15 residues. Germline V gene data show CDR1 as DFQATT and CDR2 as SNEGSKA (reference sequence).

This clonotype was detected many times. The CDR3 spells CASSSTGAEQYF. CDR3 DNA: TGTGCCAGCAGTTCTACAGGGGCCGAGCAGTACTTC. The chain has TRBV12-3 or TRBV12-4 and TRBJ2-7; 7 nucleotides line up with TRBD1. The CDR3 runs 12 residues. V shed 4 bases, J shed 6 bases, and the junction held 3 bases outside the gene matches.

This clonotype was seen repeatedly, ten times or more. This chain joins TRBV29-1 and TRBJ2-1, with D possibly TRBD1 on 5 matching bases. Germline loops: CDR1 SQVTM, CDR2 ANQGSEA. Trimming took 7 bases from V and 6 from J, leaving 25 bases between them. The CDR3 spans 16 residues. CDR3 in amino acids: CSASRELAGKGNEQFF. The DNA of the CDR3 is TGCAGCGCGTCCCGAGAATTGGCAGGGAAGGGCAATGAGCAGTTCTTC.

The chain recombines TRBV7-6 with TRBJ2-6, with TRBD1 as a possible D gene (5 bases). The germline V gene encodes CDR1 SGHVS and CDR2 FNYEAQ. V lost 1 base, J lost 2 bases, and 15 bases lay in between. The CDR3 has 18 amino acids. For the CDR3, the DNA is TGTGCCAGCAGCTTAGACGGTAGGGGCTATACTGGGGCCAACGTCCTGACTTTC. Translation: CASSLDGRGYTGANVLTF.

This clonotype was observed many times. The genes are TRBV20-1 and TRBJ2-2, with 9 nucleotides matching TRBD1. CDR3 length equals 15 residues. V trimming: 6 bases; J trimming: 0 bases; junction bases outside the gene matches: 5. Germline-derived CDR1 and CDR2 are DFQATT and SNEGSKA (reference sequence). The DNA of the CDR3 is TGCAGTGCCTCTTGGGACAGGGCGAACACCGGGGAGCTGTTTTTT. Its protein is CSASWDRANTGELFF.

This clonotype appeared many times. This rearrangement joins TRBV12-3 or TRBV12-4 to TRBJ2-7, with TRBD1 matching 9 bases. J gave up 6 bases and V 1 base, and 13 bases lay outside the gene matches. The CDR3 spans 17 residues. The CDR3 reads CASSLGGSWGQGSEQYF. CDR3 nucleotides: TGTGCCAGCAGTTTAGGAGGCTCGTGGGGACAGGGATCCGAGCAGTACTTC.